The entry below gives a single T cell receptor beta chain sequence along with its context. Seattle patient enrollment occurred during active infection, with longitudinal follow-up thereafter. The sample originates from a study of blood T cell repertoires in COVID-19. Background on the study: Donors in the United States, Italy and Spain gave samples during acute or convalescent COVID-19. The analysed material was cDNA or gDNA that came from T cells, B-cell-depleted T cells, or PBMCs.

The CDR3 loop spans 13 amino acids. From germline, CDR1 is SGHTA and CDR2 FQGNSA. Trimming cost V 7 bases and J 3 bases, with 13 bases left between them. In the original analysis: Amplification of reference gene primers provided the estimated nucleated cell counts. Clones were read by immunoSEQ multiplex PCR, and TCRdb kept only the in-frame ones, dropping some. The V and J calls and clone size were taken over from that table, and D and trimming were inferred from the DNA. The table records hundreds of thousands of clones, more than 75% of them present only once. Specimen: peripheral blood. The chain joins TRBV7-2 to TRBJ2-7; D is possibly TRBD1 (6 bases). This receptor was identified in a woman aged 50 to 60 with COVID-19, enrolled during active disease. This CDR3 reads CASMGQGHYEQYF. Written as DNA, the CDR3 is TGTGCCAGCATGGGGCAGGGGCACTACGAGCAGTACTTC.